The 13 T cell receptor beta chains below were found in one sample sequenced in a study of Ad26.COV2.S vaccination and SARS-CoV-2 variants. Assay: immunoSEQ multiplex PCR; the TCRdb copy retains only in-frame clones and omits some. The sample shows 380,000 or so clones, 83% of them seen only once. The treatment here: over 15 received Ad26.COV2.S at low or high dose, single or two shots; roughly five received placebo; per-sample allocation not given. Day 63 following the first vaccine or placebo injection was when the samples were taken. The sample here was peripheral blood, taken in a trial of Ad26.COV2.S vaccine versus placebo. All receptors come from a person between 18 and 65 years old who received the Ad26.COV2.S COVID-19 vaccine or a placebo.

This clone was recorded many times. V is TRBV6-4 and J is TRBJ2-1; the match to TRBD2 covers 13 bases. From germline, CDR1 is MRHNA and CDR2 SNTAGT. This CDR3 is built from 16 residues. Trimming removed 4 bases from V and 8 bases from J; junction bases left unmatched: 8. Here the CDR3 DNA reads TGTGCCAGCAGTGCTACCGGGACTAGCGGGGCGGATGAGCAGTTCTTC. Translation: CASSATGTSGADEQFF.

The chain carries TRBV30 and TRBJ2-3; D remains unclear. Trimming cost V 0 bases and J 3 bases, with 13 bases left between them. Germline CDR1 reads GTSNPN; CDR2 reads SVGIG (reference sequence). This CDR3 has 15 residues. As DNA, the CDR3 is TGTGCCTGGAGTGTCACAGCTTTTCTGACAGATACGCAGTATTTT. Its protein product is CAWSVTAFLTDTQYF.

V and J are TRBV25-1 and TRBJ2-3, with TRBD2 matching over 14 bases. This CDR3 region has 16 residues. CDR1 is MGHDK and CDR2 is SYGVNS in the germline V gene. The V gene end was trimmed by 4 bases and the J gene end by 4 bases; junction bases not matched to a gene: 4. CDR3 in amino acids: CASSGLAGGPADTQYF. The CDR3 DNA reads TGTGCCAGCAGTGGACTAGCGGGAGGGCCGGCAGATACGCAGTATTTT.

Here the CDR3 DNA reads TGTGCCAGCAGTTACCGGCACTACGAGCAGTACTTC. As protein: CASSYRHYEQYF. The rearrangement links TRBV6-2 or TRBV6-3 to TRBJ2-7, with D uncertain. Germline loops: CDR1 MNHEY, CDR2 SVGEGT. There are 12 residues in the CDR3. The V gene lost 2 bases and the J gene lost 3 bases, with 5 bases spanning the gap.

This clone was observed a handful of times. The rearrangement joins TRBV29-1 to TRBJ1-2, with 7 bases identical to TRBD1. The CDR3 totals 14 residues. Looked up from germline, CDR1 is SQVTM and CDR2 is ANQGSEA. With V trimmed by 2 bases and J by 6 bases, 9 bases remained unmatched. The CDR3 here is CSVELPTGVNGYTF. The CDR3 DNA reads TGCAGCGTTGAACTCCCCACAGGGGTAAATGGCTACACCTTC. The full variable domain, rest sourced from reference TRBV29-1 and TRBJ1-2, is SAVISQKPSRDICQRGTSLTIQCQVDSQVTMMFWYRQQPGQSLTLIATANQGSEATYESGFVIDKFPISRPNLTFSTLTVSNMSPEDSSIYLCSVELPTGVNGYTFGSGTRLTVV.

The rearrangement joins TRBV4-1 to TRBJ2-7, with 10 positions matching TRBD2. This CDR3 region has 16 residues. The germline CDR1 and CDR2 sequences are MGHRA and YSYEKL. The trim removed 0 bases at V and 6 bases at J, leaving 8 bases unmatched. This CDR3 reads CASSQDRLAGVGEQYF. The CDR3 DNA reads as TGCGCCAGCAGCCAAGATCGGCTAGCGGGAGTGGGCGAGCAGTACTTC.

The rearrangement links TRBV5-1 to TRBJ2-7, with D perhaps TRBD2 (6 bases). The CDR3 sequence is 14 residues long. Germline-derived CDR1 and CDR2 are SGHRS and YFSETQ. V was trimmed by 4 bases and J by 5 bases, leaving 16 bases between them. CDR3 coding DNA: TGCGCCAGCAGCGGGGGACTGGCTCTCGACGAGCAGTACTTC. It translates to CASSGGLALDEQYF.

The rearrangement links TRBV27 to TRBJ2-3, with a possible D match to TRBD2 (7 bases). Germline CDR1 reads MNHEY; CDR2 reads SMNVEV (reference sequence). The V end lost 8 bases, the J end lost 4 bases, and 22 bases lay between the germline ends. The CDR3 runs 16 residues. In DNA form, the CDR3 reads TGTGCCAGCCGAACCAGGGGAGGGTTCATCGCAGATACGCAGTATTTT. Its translation: CASRTRGGFIADTQYF.

The V call is TRBV30, the J call TRBJ1-5; the D gene is possibly TRBD1 (5 bases). Between the trimmed V and J ends, which lost 2 bases and 7 bases, there was a span of 12 bases. The CDR3 is 13 residues long. CDR1 is GTSNPN and CDR2 is SVGIG in the germline V gene (reference sequence). The CDR3 sequence: CAWSRQGDQPQHF. Written as DNA, the CDR3 is TGTGCCTGGAGTCGTCAGGGCGACCAGCCCCAGCATTTT.

The chain has TRBV4-1 and TRBJ2-5, with D possibly matching TRBD2 (6 bases). The V and J ends lost 1 base and 3 bases respectively, with 9 bases between them. Germline CDR1 MGHRA, CDR2 YSYEKL. This CDR3 comprises 14 residues. The CDR3 bases are TGCGCCAGCAGCCAAGCCGAGCGGGAAGAGACCCAGTACTTC. Translation: CASSQAEREETQYF.

In DNA, the CDR3 is TGTGCCAGCAGCTCGAATAGAGATGAGCAGTTCTTC. Translation gives CASSSNRDEQFF. This rearrangement joins TRBV7-3 to TRBJ2-1, with unresolved D. The CDR3 loop spans 12 amino acids. In germline, CDR1 is SGHTA, CDR2 FQGTGA. Trimming shortened V by 4 bases and J by 8 bases, and 9 bases separated the two germline ends.

The V call is TRBV6-1, the J call TRBJ2-5, with D tentatively TRBD2 (5 bases). The germline V gene has CDR1 MNHNS and CDR2 SASEGT. This CDR3 is 14 amino acids long. V gave up 2 bases and J gave up 7 bases, with 14 bases separating them. The CDR3 bases are TGTGCCAGCAGTGAACGGGCAAGCGGAGGGACCCAGTACTTC. Translating gives CASSERASGGTQYF.

This clone has only one observation. The chain has TRBV5-1 and TRBJ1-2, with D tentatively TRBD1 (5 bases). Between the trimmed V and J ends, which lost 8 bases and 4 bases, there was a span of 21 bases. Per the germline V gene, CDR1 is SGHRS and CDR2 is YFSETQ. CDR3 length: 15 amino acids. The CDR3 here is CASAYGTPLTYGYTF. The CDR3, as DNA: TGCGCCAGTGCGTATGGGACTCCCCTGACCTATGGCTACACCTTC.